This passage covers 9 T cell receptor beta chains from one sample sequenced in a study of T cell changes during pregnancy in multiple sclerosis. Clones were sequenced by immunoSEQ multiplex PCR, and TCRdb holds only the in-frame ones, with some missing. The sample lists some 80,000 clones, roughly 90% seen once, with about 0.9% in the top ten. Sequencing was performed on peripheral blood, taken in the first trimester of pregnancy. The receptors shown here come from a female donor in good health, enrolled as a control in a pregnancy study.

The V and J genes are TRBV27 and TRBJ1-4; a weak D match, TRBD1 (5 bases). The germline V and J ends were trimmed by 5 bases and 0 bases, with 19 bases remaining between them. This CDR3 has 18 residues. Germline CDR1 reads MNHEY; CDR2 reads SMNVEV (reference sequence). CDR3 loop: CASSPDSFLPSTNEKLFF. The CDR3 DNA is TGTGCCAGCAGTCCTGACAGCTTTCTACCGTCAACTAATGAAAAACTGTTTTTT.

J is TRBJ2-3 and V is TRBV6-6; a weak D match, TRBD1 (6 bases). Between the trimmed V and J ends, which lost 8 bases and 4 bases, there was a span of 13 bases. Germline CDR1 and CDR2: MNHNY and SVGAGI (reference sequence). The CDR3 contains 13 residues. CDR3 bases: TGTGCCAGCGCCCAGGGGCATTCAGATACGCAGTATTTT. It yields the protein CASAQGHSDTQYF.

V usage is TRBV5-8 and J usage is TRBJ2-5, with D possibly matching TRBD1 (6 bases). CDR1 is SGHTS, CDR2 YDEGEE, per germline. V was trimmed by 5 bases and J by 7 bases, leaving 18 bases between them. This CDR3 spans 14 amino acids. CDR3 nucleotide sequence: TGTGCCAGCAGACTATCAGGGGCCCAGTGGACCCAGTACTTC. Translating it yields CASRLSGAQWTQYF.

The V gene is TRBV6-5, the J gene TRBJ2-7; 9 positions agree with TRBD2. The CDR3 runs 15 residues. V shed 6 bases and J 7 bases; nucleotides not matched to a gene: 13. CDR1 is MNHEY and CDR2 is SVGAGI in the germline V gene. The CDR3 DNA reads TGTGCCAGCAGGGAGGCGGGAGGGCTATCGGGAGAGCAGTACTTC. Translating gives CASREAGGLSGEQYF.

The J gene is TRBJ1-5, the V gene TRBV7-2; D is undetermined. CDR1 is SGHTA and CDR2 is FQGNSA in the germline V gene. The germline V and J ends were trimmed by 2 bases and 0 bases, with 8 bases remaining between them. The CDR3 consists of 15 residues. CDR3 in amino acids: CASSLRGYSNQPQHF. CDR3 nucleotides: TGTGCCAGCAGCTTAAGAGGGTATAGCAATCAGCCCCAGCATTTT.

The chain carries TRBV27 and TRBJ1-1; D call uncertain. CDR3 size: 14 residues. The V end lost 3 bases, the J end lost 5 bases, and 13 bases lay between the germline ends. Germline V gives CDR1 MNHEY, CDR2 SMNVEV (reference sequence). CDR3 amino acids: CASSFAGIGTEAFF. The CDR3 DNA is TGTGCCAGCAGTTTTGCGGGAATAGGGACTGAAGCTTTCTTT.

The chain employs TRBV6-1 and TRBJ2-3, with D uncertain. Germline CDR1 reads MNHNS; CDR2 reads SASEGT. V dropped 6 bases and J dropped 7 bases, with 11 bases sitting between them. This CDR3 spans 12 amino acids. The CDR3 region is CASSPRVNTQYF. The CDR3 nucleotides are TGTGCCAGCAGCCCTAGAGTGAATACGCAGTATTTT.

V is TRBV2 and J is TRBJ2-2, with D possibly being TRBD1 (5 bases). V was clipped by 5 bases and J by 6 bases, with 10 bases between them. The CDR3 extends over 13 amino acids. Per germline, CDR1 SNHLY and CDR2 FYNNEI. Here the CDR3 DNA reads TGTGCCAGCAGTAGCAGGGAAGCCGGGGAGCTGTTTTTT. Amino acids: CASSSREAGELFF. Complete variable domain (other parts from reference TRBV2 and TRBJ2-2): EPEVTQTPSHQVTQMGQEVILRCVPISNHLYFYWYRQILGQKVEFLVSFYNNEISEKSEIFDDQFSVERPDGSNFTLKIRSTKLEDSAMYFCASSSREAGELFFGEGSRLTVL.

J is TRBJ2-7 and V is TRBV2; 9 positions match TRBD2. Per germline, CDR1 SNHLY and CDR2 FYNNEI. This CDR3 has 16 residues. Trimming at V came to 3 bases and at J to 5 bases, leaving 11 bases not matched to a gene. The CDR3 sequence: CASSERIAGVTHEQYF. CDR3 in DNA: TGTGCCAGCAGTGAGAGGATAGCGGGAGTTACCCACGAGCAGTACTTC.